The 15 T cell receptor beta chains presented below share a single source sample, sequenced in a study of monozygotic twins with cystic fibrosis. Measured with immunoSEQ multiplex PCR; TCRdb has only the in-frame clones, and not every one. The table has some 30,000 clones, roughly 90% seen once. Sequenced material: blood. Source of these receptors: a girl between 2 and 10 years old with cystic fibrosis.

The V and J genes are TRBV14 and TRBJ1-1; 8 bases line up with TRBD1. The CDR3 has 15 residues. Germline CDR1 is SGHDN and CDR2 is FVKESK. Trimming removed 4 bases from V and 4 bases from J; junction bases left unmatched: 8. The CDR3 reads CASSRQGARLTEAFF. CDR3 sequence (DNA): TGTGCCAGCAGCCGCCAGGGGGCGCGACTCACTGAAGCTTTCTTT.

The chain carries TRBV9 and TRBJ2-7, with TRBD2 as a possible D gene (6 bases). Trimming stripped 2 bases from V and 4 bases from J, with 13 bases between. The CDR3 spans 14 residues. Germline V gene lookup returns CDR1 SGDLS and CDR2 YYNGEE. CDR3 DNA: TGTGCCAGCAGCGTGGCGGGGCCTCCATACGAGCAGTACTTC. Amino acids: CASSVAGPPYEQYF.

The rearrangement links TRBV4-1 to TRBJ2-5; TRBD2 matches 9 bases. After removal of 4 bases from V and 3 bases from J, the junction contained 9 bases not matched to a gene. Germline lookup yields CDR1 MGHRA and CDR2 YSYEKL. The length of the CDR3 is 16 residues. The CDR3 protein is CASSPLAGLGEETQYF. CDR3 DNA sequence: TGCGCCAGCAGCCCCCTAGCGGGGCTTGGTGAAGAGACCCAGTACTTC.

The V call is TRBV28, the J call TRBJ1-5, with 9 positions matching TRBD1. This CDR3 spans 15 amino acids. The germline V gene has CDR1 MDHEN and CDR2 SYDVKM. The junction had 3 bases not matched to a gene; V was cut back by 6 bases and J by 0 bases. CDR3 residues: CASRETGGSNQPQHF. For the CDR3, the DNA is TGTGCCAGCAGAGAGACAGGGGGTAGCAATCAGCCCCAGCATTTT.

The V call is TRBV19, the J call TRBJ1-2; D is undetermined. The germline V gene encodes CDR1 LNHDA and CDR2 SQIVND (reference sequence). V was cut by 6 bases and J by 2 bases, with 13 bases left in between. The CDR3 contains 14 residues. CDR3 in DNA: TGTGCCAGTAGGCCTCTGGGAGAGAACTATGGCTACACCTTC. As protein: CASRPLGENYGYTF.

The chain is built from TRBV6-5 and TRBJ1-4; D might be TRBD1 (6 bases). The CDR3 runs 15 residues. Deletions cut 7 bases from V and 7 bases from J, with 19 bases between. Germline-derived CDR1 and CDR2 are MNHEY and SVGAGI. As DNA, the CDR3 is TGTGCCAGCACCCAAGGGGGAACGGCGGGTGAAAAACTGTTTTTT. This translates into CASTQGGTAGEKLFF.

This clone has just one count. The J gene is TRBJ2-5, the V gene TRBV7-9; 13 nucleotides agree with TRBD2. Trimming at V came to 4 bases and at J to 2 bases, leaving 10 bases not matched to a gene. Germline CDR1 reads SEHNR; CDR2 reads FQNEAQ (reference sequence). The CDR3 consists of 18 residues. CDR3 loop: CASSSLGLAGAVQETQYF. In nucleotides, the CDR3 is TGTGCCAGCAGCTCCCTAGGACTAGCGGGGGCCGTACAAGAGACCCAGTACTTC.

The chain combines TRBV7-8 with TRBJ2-2; 10 bases agree with TRBD2. The CDR3 totals 18 residues. Germline loops: CDR1 SGHVS, CDR2 FQNEAQ. J was trimmed by 3 bases and V by 0 bases; bases with no gene match: 7. This CDR3 is CASSLASGGIRYTGELFF. CDR3 coding DNA: TGTGCCAGCAGCTTAGCTAGCGGGGGGATTAGGTACACCGGGGAGCTGTTTTTT.

This clone was counted between two and nine times. CDR3 sequence reads: CAWSDRAPNYGYTF. The CDR3 coding sequence is TGTGCCTGGTCTGACAGGGCCCCTAACTATGGCTACACCTTC. This rearrangement joins TRBV30 to TRBJ1-2; TRBD1 agrees at 7 bases. With V trimmed by 5 bases and J by 0 bases, 6 bases remained unmatched. Per germline, CDR1 GTSNPN and CDR2 SVGIG (reference sequence). This CDR3 is 14 amino acids long.

This clone was picked up one time. The chain combines TRBV30 with TRBJ2-5, with 8 bases that match TRBD1. Germline V gene lookup returns CDR1 GTSNPN and CDR2 SVGIG (reference sequence). The CDR3 consists of 13 residues. The ends lost 5 bases at V and 5 bases at J; junction bases unmatched: 7. The CDR3: CAWSGGLEETQYF. DNA of the CDR3: TGTGCCTGGTCAGGGGGCTTGGAGGAGACCCAGTACTTC.

The chain employs TRBV9 and TRBJ2-1; 9 bases map to TRBD2. CDR3 length: 19 amino acids. Germline V gene lookup returns CDR1 SGDLS and CDR2 YYNGEE. V dropped 4 bases and J dropped 0; count of bases not matched to a gene: 14. As DNA, the CDR3 is TGTGCCAGCAGCACCAATCTCGCGGGACTAGCAGACTCCTACAATGAGCAGTTCTTC. This encodes CASSTNLAGLADSYNEQFF.

The chain carries TRBV30 and TRBJ1-4; tentative D call: TRBD1 (5 bases). V was cut by 0 bases and J by 4 bases, with 6 bases left in between. Germline V gives CDR1 GTSNPN, CDR2 SVGIG (reference sequence). The CDR3 is 13 residues long. The CDR3 nucleotides are TGTGCCTGGAGTGTAAGGGGTAATGAAAAACTGTTTTTT. Residues: CAWSVRGNEKLFF.

The chain employs TRBV30 and TRBJ1-2, with a tentative D call TRBD1 (6 bases). Germline V gene lookup returns CDR1 GTSNPN and CDR2 SVGIG (reference sequence). The V end was cut by 4 bases, the J end by 10 bases, with 19 bases between. The CDR3 is 13 residues long. The CDR3: CAWIISYGQPYTF. As DNA, the CDR3 is TGTGCCTGGATTATCTCCTACGGACAGCCCTACACCTTC.

The chain joins TRBV10-3 to TRBJ1-1, with TRBD1 as a possible D gene (5 bases). This CDR3 region has 13 residues. The V gene lost 6 bases and the J gene lost 0 bases, with 8 bases spanning the gap. Germline CDR1 ENHRY, CDR2 SYGVKD. Here the CDR3 DNA reads TGTGCCATCAGGGAGACAGTGAACACTGAAGCTTTCTTT. Its protein product is CAIRETVNTEAFF.

The rearrangement links TRBV5-5 to TRBJ2-5, with TRBD1 matching over 7 bases. The J segment lost 3 bases and the V segment lost 2 bases, leaving 4 bases of the junction unmatched. In germline, CDR1 is SGHKS, CDR2 YYEKEE (reference sequence). CDR3 size: 14 residues. The CDR3 bases are TGTGCCAGCAGCTTCCAAACAGGGGAAGAGACCCAGTACTTC. The encoded protein is CASSFQTGEETQYF.